This T cell receptor beta chain originates from a study of HIV-infected patients and healthy controls (TCRdb year 2014). About the investigation overall: After three months of therapy, CD4 counts in about 85% of the 16 patients increased to a modest but significant degree while remaining below normal ranges. CD8 counts showed no consistent shift during early therapy, whereas the CD4:CD8 ratio rose slightly. Viral load became undetectable in about 70% of the 16 patients by the second bleed and in all patients after a further year of therapy. Overall T-cell lymphocytopenia was not observed in the patients, and no significant difference from controls was found in total CDR3 counts per chain. The question the study tested was whether immune perturbation and reconstitution could be captured by deep TCR repertoire sequencing of small blood samples from HIV patients. On the study overall, not on this receptor specifically: HLA typing of donors was not performed in the study. HIV-infected repertoires had significantly higher mean Gini indices than controls, possibly reflecting oligoclonality. In the samples, alpha-beta chain pairing was left undetermined. Rare events from HIV-infected data received too much weight under size-matching, and comparisons were complicated by unequal numbers of distinct sequences between patients and controls. Roughly threefold more distinct CDR3s and higher Shannon diversity were observed in healthy control repertoires than in untreated HIV+ repertoires. Both the Jaccard index and the count of highly shared sequences showed that healthy controls shared more CDR3s between individuals than HIV+ patients did. Sequencing depth was restricted by the use of whole blood, which also prevented the dynamics of distinct T-cell subpopulations from being separated. The study cohorts differed slightly in age and sex profile, but those differences did not account for the observed differences in diversity. Processing was restricted to sixteen HIV-infected individuals, which the authors judged to be a major constraint on the generalizability of the findings. HIV-associated CDR3s exhibited a significant reduction in frequency during therapy, whereas CMV-associated CDR3s exhibited no significant change, although the majority increased in frequency. MAIT cell alpha-chain CDR3s were present at high frequency in healthy controls but severely depleted in HIV+ repertoires. Mean usage differed significantly between HIV-infected patients and controls for eight alpha and eight beta V genes. The apparent post-therapy recovery of the Gini index in HIV-infected patients was not reproduced in size-matched repertoire data.

This clonotype was counted ten times or more. Its antigen specificity is not known. Base-call qualities are not available, and no considerably larger clone is one nucleotide away. Approximately 500 ng RNA was reverse transcribed with SuperScript III using primers against the alpha and beta constant regions. Separate alpha and beta chain libraries were generated by chain-specific third strand synthesis with multiplexing indices. The protocol used a single primer pair to amplify all rearrangements within a chain, which avoided primer bias, and attached molecular barcodes to each cDNA molecule. Purified cDNA was joined by T4 RNA Ligase 1 to a 5' RACE adapter carrying a random hexamer and the SP2 sequencing primer site. The authors primed second strand synthesis from the SP2 site with Phusion polymerase and used slow temperature ramps to favor optimal annealing. Two random hexamer sequences, both added before amplification and joined together, made up the 12-nucleotide barcode of each molecule. An amplification PCR of 20 to 25 cycles with P5s and P7 primers came after a short first PCR that had added P5 and P7 adapter elements plus a second index. Libraries received 25 to 35 PCR cycles in total, were quantified on a Qubit, sized on a Bioanalyzer, and diluted to roughly 4 nM. Sequencing of the normalized libraries was done on an Illumina MiSeq using 2 x 250 paired-end kits. Into around 9.8 ul Tris-Cl, the reverse transcription reactions were eluted following cleanup on MinElute columns. Adapter ligations were incubated for 23 hours at 16 degrees C and subsequently purified with AMPure XP beads at a 1:1 ratio. On the authors' methods: Demultiplexed FASTQ files were processed with a modified Decombinator that output V, J, insert and barcode information. Sequences that shared a barcode but differed from the dominant sequence were treated as errors and discarded, and barcodes were clustered at Levenshtein distance 3 and counted to estimate the original cDNA molecules. The R packages ineq, vegan, igraph and RCytoscape were used for downstream analyses, together with IMGT nomenclature and CDR3 definitions. The authors computed V gene usage over distinct sequences and counted each TCR a single time to avoid skew from clonal expansion. Similarity networks connected unique CDR3 amino acid sequences within a donor whenever two sequences differed by a single Levenshtein edit. Published HIV-specific CDR3s (under 95 alpha, approximately 680 beta) and CMV-specific CDR3s (13 alpha, around 250 beta) were compiled and searched for in the repertoires. It was shown by random subsampling to size-matched repertoires that the decreased diversity of patients was not caused by their lower sequence numbers. Using fastp at Q25 and MiXCR, TCRdb reprocessed the public reads and kept productive beta chains. Records with the same CDR3 protein are collapsed into one entry carrying the most frequent genes and DNA. None of the V and J calls come from the authors' own analysis; TCRdb made them. The sample data list 8,000 to 10,000 distinct CDR3 sequences, and 7.3% of these were observed just once. Roughly 40% of the sample is taken by the ten largest.

Whole blood was used without cell fractionation, so the repertoire reflected all unsorted peripheral T cells. For RNA extraction, roughly 2.7 ml of peripheral blood was drawn into Tempus tubes. HIV-infected adults who had not yet received antiretroviral therapy and were about to begin treatment were enrolled, with the first sixteen eligible patients processed. Patients were deemed ineligible for enrollment if they had febrile or AIDS-related illness, tumors, hepatitis B or C coinfection, immunomodulatory therapy, recent vaccination or treatment interruptions. The TURBO-DNase kit was used to remove leftover genomic DNA, and GLOBINclear was used to deplete globin mRNA. The study collected pretreatment blood from HIV-infected patients just before antiretroviral therapy was started. Counted from cysteine to phenylalanine, this CDR3 has 12 amino acids. The read is trimmed to its CDR3 DNA, 36 bases read in frame from base 1. Cut back by 5 bases and 4 bases, the V and J ends lie 8 bases apart. CDR1 and CDR2, per the germline V gene, are SGHVS and FNYEAQ.

The receptor was derived from an adult with HIV infection. Source: blood, taken before antiretroviral therapy. This sequence uses TRBV7-6 and TRBJ1-1; a weak D assignment points to TRBD1 (5 bases agree). The CDR3 sequence is CASSPGITEAFF. At the DNA level, the sequence is TGTGCCAGCAGCCCAGGGATCACTGAAGCTTTCTTT.